The 17 T cell receptor beta chains presented below share a single source sample, sequenced in a study of CD8+ T cells in alopecia areata. Sequencing relied on a cDNA template that was reverse transcribed from extracted RNA. Clones were sequenced by immunoSEQ multiplex PCR, and TCRdb holds only the in-frame ones, with some missing. The sample includes a few hundred thousand clones, more than 30% of them seen just once. The treatment denotes: oral pan-JAK inhibitor, 5-10 mg twice daily. The material was CD4+ T cells sorted from blood, obtained at approximately week 30, from a patient treated with tofacitinib. All receptors derive from a human donor with alopecia areata.

This clone was counted between two and nine times. The chain recombines TRBV13 with TRBJ1-2, with D unclear. The V gene's germline CDR1 is PRHDT and CDR2 FYEKMQ (reference sequence). Trimming took off 4 bases at V and 2 bases at J, with 11 bases between the two ends. The CDR3 consists of 14 residues. The CDR3 is CASSSPTDNYGYTF. DNA of the CDR3: TGTGCCAGCAGCTCCCCGACGGACAACTATGGCTACACCTTC.

The chain joins TRBV5-6 to TRBJ1-5; weak D call: TRBD1 (5 bases). This CDR3 comprises 14 residues. The V gene's germline CDR1 is SGHDT and CDR2 YYEEEE. V lost 2 bases to trimming and J lost 3 bases, with 9 bases between them. CDR3 sequence reads: CASSFGHHNQPQHF. The DNA of the CDR3 is TGTGCCAGCAGCTTCGGACACCACAATCAGCCCCAGCATTTT.

This clone was observed a handful of times. J is TRBJ1-1 and V is TRBV6-5, with D uncertain. This CDR3 comprises 13 residues. V lost 2 bases to trimming and J lost 6 bases, with 10 bases between them. Looked up from germline, CDR1 is MNHEY and CDR2 is SVGAGI. As DNA, the CDR3 is TGTGCCAGCAGTTACGTCCGTATCTCTGAAGCTTTCTTT. It specifies CASSYVRISEAFF.

Concerning this clone itself: The same CDR3 can be traced to other DNA sequences in this sample. The chain combines TRBV5-1 with TRBJ2-3; TRBD2 matches 9 bases. In germline, CDR1 is SGHRS, CDR2 YFSETQ. CDR3 length: 14 residues. Trimming at V came to 7 bases and at J to 0 bases, leaving 3 bases not matched to a gene. CDR3 DNA sequence: TGCGCCAGCTCTCTAGCGGGAAGCACAGATACGCAGTATTTT. This codes for CASSLAGSTDTQYF.

This clone occurred once. This chain joins TRBV5-1 and TRBJ2-2; TRBD2 matches at 8 bases. The CDR3 loop spans 16 amino acids. CDR1 SGHRS and CDR2 YFSETQ come from the germline V gene. The V gene end was trimmed by 4 bases and the J gene end by 0 bases; junction bases not matched to a gene: 5. As DNA, the CDR3 is TGCGCCAGCAGCCTTACTAGCGGAGCGAACACCGGGGAGCTGTTTTTT. Residues: CASSLTSGANTGELFF.

This rearrangement joins TRBV15 to TRBJ2-7; D gene unclear. CDR1 and CDR2 from the germline V gene are LNHNV and YYDKDF (reference sequence). The CDR3 is 12 residues long. V was pared by 1 base and J by 7 bases, with 8 bases between. The CDR3 spells CATSRGAAEQYF. CDR3 DNA: TGTGCCACCAGCAGAGGGGCGGCTGAGCAGTACTTC.

The gene calls are TRBV5-1 and TRBJ2-5, with 7 bases matching TRBD1. The V segment lost 2 bases and the J segment 5 bases; nucleotides outside the gene matches: 6. CDR3 length: 14 residues. The germline V gene encodes CDR1 SGHRS and CDR2 YFSETQ. This CDR3 reads CASSLQGFSETQYF. In DNA, the CDR3 is TGCGCCAGCAGCTTACAGGGGTTTTCGGAGACCCAGTACTTC. The full variable domain, its missing parts supplied by reference TRBV5-1 and TRBJ2-5, is KAGVTQTPRYLIKTRGQQVTLSCSPISGHRSVSWYQQTPGQGLQFLFEYFSETQRNKGNFPGRFSGRQFSNSRSEMNVSTLELGDSALYLCASSLQGFSETQYFGPGTRLLVL.

This clone occurred a few times. This chain links TRBV18 with TRBJ1-2; D unclear. In germline, CDR1 is KGHSH, CDR2 LQKENI. The CDR3 has 15 residues. The V end was cut by 0 bases, the J end by 4 bases, with 12 bases between. In DNA form, the CDR3 reads TGTGCCAGCTCACCACCGAGAGGGCAAGTCTATGGCTACACCTTC. This encodes CASSPPRGQVYGYTF.

This clone was observed a handful of times. The chain uses TRBV29-1 and TRBJ2-7; D may match TRBD1 or TRBD2 (6 bases each). This CDR3 spans 15 amino acids. Trimming stripped 4 bases from V and 0 bases from J, with 16 bases between. Germline V gives CDR1 SQVTM, CDR2 ANQGSEA. This chain's CDR3 is CSVVGGGRSSYEQYF. The CDR3 DNA reads as TGCAGCGTTGTGGGGGGCGGGCGGAGCTCCTACGAGCAGTACTTC.

The rearrangement links TRBV30 to TRBJ1-1; D call uncertain. Trimming stripped 4 bases from V and 2 bases from J, with 17 bases between. This CDR3 comprises 15 residues. Germline-derived CDR1 and CDR2 are GTSNPN and SVGIG (reference sequence). The CDR3 sequence is CAWKSLLRPNTEAFF. DNA for the CDR3: TGTGCCTGGAAGAGCCTACTTCGCCCCAACACTGAAGCTTTCTTT.

V usage is TRBV10-3 and J usage is TRBJ2-3; possibly TRBD1 for D (5 bases). V lost 3 bases and J 4 bases, leaving 14 bases between the germline ends. Germline CDR1 is ENHRY and CDR2 is SYGVKD. The CDR3 contains 15 residues. CDR3 in DNA: TGTGCCATCAGTGAAGGGGTTGGTCTTGCAGATACGCAGTATTTT. Amino acid sequence: CAISEGVGLADTQYF.

This clone was counted a single time. V usage is TRBV5-6 and J usage is TRBJ2-1, with D perhaps assigned TRBD1 or TRBD2 (5 bases each). Between the trimmed V and J ends, which lost 4 bases and 15 bases, there was a span of 14 bases. The CDR3 totals 11 residues. CDR1 SGHDT and CDR2 YYEEEE come from the germline V gene. CDR3 residues: CASSPWGFGFF. CDR3 bases: TGTGCCAGCAGCCCCTGGGGGTTTGGGTTCTTC. Full variable domain (missing parts from reference TRBV5-6 and TRBJ2-1): DAGVTQSPTHLIKTRGQQVTLRCSPKSGHDTVSWYQQALGQGPQFIFQYYEEEERQRGNFPDRFSGHQFPNYSSELNVNALLLGDSALYLCASSPWGFGFFGPGTRLTVL.

This clone showed up just a few times. This sequence joins TRBV5-1 and TRBJ2-5; D unclear. Trimming took 4 bases from V and 5 from J, leaving 9 bases between them. The germline CDR1 and CDR2 sequences are SGHRS and YFSETQ. The CDR3 has 12 amino acids. CDR3: CASSPDLETQYF. The CDR3 nucleotides read TGCGCCAGCAGCCCCGACTTGGAGACCCAGTACTTC. Variable domain in full (rest from reference TRBV5-1 and TRBJ2-5): KAGVTQTPRYLIKTRGQQVTLSCSPISGHRSVSWYQQTPGQGLQFLFEYFSETQRNKGNFPGRFSGRQFSNSRSEMNVSTLELGDSALYLCASSPDLETQYFGPGTRLLVL.

This clone has a single count. V is TRBV6-1 and J is TRBJ2-1, with 8 bases lining up with TRBD2. The J segment lost 4 bases and the V segment lost 3 bases, leaving 5 bases of the junction unmatched. This CDR3 has 15 residues. CDR1 is MNHNS, CDR2 SASEGT, per germline. The CDR3 is CASSDVAGGYNEQFF. CDR3 sequence (DNA): TGTGCCAGCAGTGACGTGGCGGGAGGATACAATGAGCAGTTCTTC.

This chain links TRBV7-2 with TRBJ2-5, with D perhaps given as TRBD1 or TRBD2 (5 bases each). Trimming took off 5 bases at V and 2 bases at J, with 9 bases between the two ends. The CDR3 spans 13 residues. Per germline, CDR1 SGHTA and CDR2 FQGNSA. This CDR3 reads CASSRDQQETQYF. The CDR3 DNA reads as TGTGCCAGCAGCCGGGACCAACAAGAGACCCAGTACTTC.

This clone came up a few times. The V call is TRBV9, the J call TRBJ2-7, with D unclear. CDR3 size: 15 residues. V was clipped by 2 bases and J by 3 bases, with 15 bases between them. Germline CDR1 is SGDLS and CDR2 is YYNGEE. CDR3: CASSVDPDPLYEQYF. In DNA, the CDR3 is TGTGCCAGCAGCGTGGACCCTGACCCCCTCTACGAGCAGTACTTC.

This clone was seen a handful of times. The chain has TRBV4-1 and TRBJ2-3; 13 bases match TRBD2. Trimming cost V 2 bases and J 0 bases; bases outside gene matches: 8. This CDR3 is built from 19 residues. The germline CDR1 and CDR2 sequences are MGHRA and YSYEKL. CDR3 bases: TGCGCCAGCAGCCAACTGGGACTAGCGGGAACCAGTAGCACAGATACGCAGTATTTT. It encodes CASSQLGLAGTSSTDTQYF.